Below are 29 T cell receptor beta chains sequenced from a single sample in a study of Ad26.COV2.S vaccination and SARS-CoV-2 variants. Only in-frame clones appear in the TCRdb table, and some are missing; sequencing was by immunoSEQ multiplex PCR. Of 97,000 or so clones listed, 80% were seen once; the top ten hold roughly 17%. Sequences were derived from peripheral blood, sampled after recovery from COVID-19. These receptors were collected from a human donor who had recovered from COVID-19.

The rearrangement joins TRBV6-5 to TRBJ1-3, with 7 nucleotides matching TRBD1. CDR1 is MNHEY, CDR2 SVGAGI, per germline. This CDR3 has 14 residues. The J segment lost 8 bases and the V segment lost 7 bases, leaving 11 bases of the junction unmatched. This CDR3 is CASTRTRQGDTIYF. CDR3 nucleotides: TGTGCCAGCACCCGAACCCGACAGGGAGACACCATATATTTT.

The V and J genes are TRBV5-1 and TRBJ2-2; D possibly corresponds to TRBD2 (5 bases). The CDR3 contains 13 residues. The germline V gene has CDR1 SGHRS and CDR2 YFSETQ. V was shortened by 4 bases and J by 11 bases, with 15 bases between the two germline ends. CDR3 protein: CASSPMVGGELFF. DNA for the CDR3: TGCGCCAGCAGCCCCATGGTCGGAGGAGAGCTGTTTTTT. The complete variable domain, with remaining parts taken from reference TRBV5-1 and TRBJ2-2, reads KAGVTQTPRYLIKTRGQQVTLSCSPISGHRSVSWYQQTPGQGLQFLFEYFSETQRNKGNFPGRFSGRQFSNSRSEMNVSTLELGDSALYLCASSPMVGGELFFGEGSRLTVL.

V and J are TRBV5-1 and TRBJ2-5; possible D gene TRBD2, 6 bases. Germline V CDR1 and CDR2: SGHRS, YFSETQ. V dropped 2 bases and J dropped 4 bases, with 12 bases sitting between them. The CDR3 is 14 amino acids. This CDR3 reads CASSFEGRRETQYF. CDR3 bases: TGCGCCAGCAGCTTCGAAGGGAGGCGAGAGACCCAGTACTTC. The full variable domain, with the rest looked up from reference TRBV5-1 and TRBJ2-5, is KAGVTQTPRYLIKTRGQQVTLSCSPISGHRSVSWYQQTPGQGLQFLFEYFSETQRNKGNFPGRFSGRQFSNSRSEMNVSTLELGDSALYLCASSFEGRRETQYFGPGTRLLVL.

This chain links TRBV6-5 with TRBJ1-1; D gene ambiguous. The CDR3 length is 13 residues. The V gene lost 4 bases and the J gene lost 6 bases, with 12 bases spanning the gap. Germline CDR1 reads MNHEY; CDR2 reads SVGAGI. The CDR3 DNA reads TGTGCCAGCAGTTTGACGGAGGCCGCTGAAGCTTTCTTT. Translation gives CASSLTEAAEAFF.

The chain is built from TRBV11-2 and TRBJ1-2, with 7 bases identical to TRBD1. The trim removed 5 bases at V and 4 bases at J, leaving 4 bases unmatched. This CDR3 has 13 amino acids. The germline gives CDR1 SGHAT, CDR2 FQNNGV. The CDR3 protein is CASSGGQAYGYTF. Written as DNA, the CDR3 is TGTGCCAGCAGCGGCGGACAGGCCTATGGCTACACCTTC.

This chain links TRBV5-4 with TRBJ2-1; 8 nucleotides match TRBD2. The ends lost 4 bases at V and 0 bases at J; junction bases unmatched: 9. The germline V gene encodes CDR1 SGHNT and CDR2 YYREEE (reference sequence). The CDR3 extends over 17 amino acids. As DNA, the CDR3 is TGTGCCAGCAGCCCCCCGGGCGGGGGGAGCTCCTACAATGAGCAGTTCTTC. Encoded protein: CASSPPGGGSSYNEQFF.

This clone showed up just a few times. The CDR3 region has the DNA TGCGCCAGCAGCCAAGTTGAGGATTCACCCCTCCACTTT. Amino acid sequence: CASSQVEDSPLHF. This chain links TRBV4-3 with TRBJ1-6; D not certain. Germline V CDR1 and CDR2: LGHNA, YSLEER. V lost 1 base to trimming and J lost 8 bases, with 6 bases between them. There are 13 residues in the CDR3.

The rearrangement links TRBV28 to TRBJ1-5, with D possibly TRBD1 on 6 matching bases. The CDR3 length is 17 residues. V dropped 5 bases and J dropped 0 bases, with 17 bases sitting between them. CDR1 and CDR2 from the germline V gene are MDHEN and SYDVKM. CDR3 in DNA: TGTGCCAGCAGTCCCACTTCGGACAGTTATAGCAATCAGCCCCAGCATTTT. Translated: CASSPTSDSYSNQPQHF.

This clone was observed a handful of times. J is TRBJ1-4 and V is TRBV5-4; D unclear. V was cut by 2 bases and J by 8 bases, with 10 bases left in between. The CDR3 is 13 residues long. CDR1 is SGHNT and CDR2 is YYREEE in the germline V gene (reference sequence). In DNA form, the CDR3 reads TGTGCCAGCAGCTTTGGTTTGGGAGAAAAACTGTTTTTT. This gives the protein CASSFGLGEKLFF.

This clone has only a few counts. The V call is TRBV28, the J call TRBJ2-3, with 12 bases lining up with TRBD2. Germline values: CDR1 MDHEN, CDR2 SYDVKM. This CDR3 spans 15 amino acids. J gave up 4 bases and V 7 bases, and 6 bases lay outside the gene matches. CDR3 residues: CASKGLAGGPDTQYF. Written as DNA, the CDR3 is TGTGCCAGCAAGGGCCTAGCGGGGGGGCCAGATACGCAGTATTTT.

In its sample, this clone was seen a few times. The chain has TRBV10-3 and TRBJ2-1; TRBD2 agrees at 8 bases. The CDR3 consists of 15 residues. V gave up 3 bases and J gave up 4 bases; unmatched junction bases: 5. Germline CDR1 and CDR2: ENHRY and SYGVKD. The chain's CDR3 is CAISDERGRYNEQFF. CDR3 in DNA: TGTGCCATCAGTGATGAGCGGGGGCGATACAATGAGCAGTTCTTC.

This CDR3 reads CASSYSGTVAQYF. CDR3 in DNA: TGTGCCAGCAGTTACTCCGGGACGGTCGCGCAGTATTTT. The chain is built from TRBV6-2 or TRBV6-3 and TRBJ2-3; D is tentatively TRBD1 or TRBD2 (5 bases each). The germline V gene has CDR1 MNHEY and CDR2 SVGEGT. Trimming removed 0 bases from V and 10 bases from J, with 11 bases in between. This CDR3 has 13 amino acids.

The V gene is TRBV30, the J gene TRBJ1-1, with D unclear. Germline values: CDR1 GTSNPN, CDR2 SVGIG (reference sequence). The length of the CDR3 is 13 residues. Trimming took 4 bases from V and 10 from J, leaving 19 bases between them. The CDR3 DNA is TGTGCCTGGACCCCACGGATGGTCGGAGGAGCTTTCTTT. Translation: CAWTPRMVGGAFF.

V and J are TRBV3-1 (or the pseudogene TRBV3-2) and TRBJ1-4, with D tentatively TRBD1 (6 bases). In germline, CDR1 is LGHDT, CDR2 YNNKEL (reference sequence). Trimming removed 2 bases at V and 0 bases at J, with 10 bases between. The CDR3 contains 16 residues. CDR3 coding DNA: TGTGCCAGCAGCCAAAACCCAGGGGCAACTAATGAAAAACTGTTTTTT. It yields the protein CASSQNPGATNEKLFF.

CDR3 in DNA: TGTGCTAGTGGTTTGGTCCTAGCGGGGGCAGCCACCTACAATGAGCAGTTCTTC. Translating it yields CASGLVLAGAATYNEQFF. This rearrangement joins TRBV12-5 to TRBJ2-1, with TRBD2 matching 10 bases. In germline, CDR1 is LGHNT, CDR2 FRNRAP. The CDR3 sequence is 18 residues long. Germline trimming cut 0 bases from V and 2 bases from J; bases unmatched to any gene: 7.

The V call is TRBV7-9, the J call TRBJ2-1; D gene ambiguous. The CDR3 has 13 amino acids. CDR1 is SEHNR and CDR2 is FQNEAQ in the germline V gene (reference sequence). V dropped 4 bases and J dropped 5 bases, with 9 bases sitting between them. The CDR3 DNA follows: TGTGCCAGCAGCTCGTACAACAACAATGAGCAGTTCTTC. This codes for CASSSYNNNEQFF.

This chain connects TRBV7-6 to TRBJ2-5; D may match TRBD1 or TRBD2 (5 bases each). V lost 6 bases and J 6 bases, leaving 14 bases between the germline ends. The CDR3 contains 13 residues. Germline lookup yields CDR1 SGHVS and CDR2 FNYEAQ. This chain's CDR3 is CASRNGDPKTQYF. CDR3 nucleotide sequence: TGTGCCAGCAGAAATGGGGACCCAAAGACCCAGTACTTC.

The rearrangement uses TRBV2 and TRBJ2-2, with TRBD2 as a possible D gene (5 bases). The CDR3 is 14 residues long. Germline CDR1 is SNHLY and CDR2 is FYNNEI. The ends were cut back, 8 bases at V and 7 bases at J, with 17 bases in the middle. The CDR3 is CASLPQRAGGELFF. CDR3 nucleotides: TGTGCCAGCCTACCACAACGGGCGGGCGGGGAGCTGTTTTTT. Based on the CDR3 plus reference TRBV2 and TRBJ2-2, the full variable domain is EPEVTQTPSHQVTQMGQEVILRCVPISNHLYFYWYRQILGQKVEFLVSFYNNEISEKSEIFDDQFSVERPDGSNFTLKIRSTKLEDSAMYFCASLPQRAGGELFFGEGSRLTVL.

The V and J genes are TRBV7-7 and TRBJ2-5; a weak D match, TRBD2 (5 bases). Deletions cut 4 bases from V and 3 bases from J, with 6 bases between. CDR3 length: 12 residues. CDR1 and CDR2 from the germline V gene are SSHAT and FNYEAQ (reference sequence). This CDR3 reads CASSSGEETQYF. The CDR3 DNA sequence: TGTGCCAGCAGCTCCGGGGAAGAGACCCAGTACTTC.

This clone was recorded once. The chain joins TRBV28 to TRBJ2-5, with 15 bases aligning to TRBD2. CDR1 and CDR2 from the germline V gene are MDHEN and SYDVKM. With V trimmed by 5 bases and J by 4 bases, 8 bases remained unmatched. The CDR3 is 17 residues long. The CDR3 nucleotides are TGTGCCAGCAGTCCCGGACTAGCGGGGGGGCCGAGAGAGACCCAGTACTTC. Amino acid sequence: CASSPGLAGGPRETQYF. Full variable domain (missing parts from reference TRBV28 and TRBJ2-5): DVKVTQSSRYLVKRTGEKVFLECVQDMDHENMFWYRQDPGLGLRLIYFSYDVKMKEKGDIPEGYSVSREKKERFSLILESASTNQTSMYLCASSPGLAGGPRETQYFGPGTRLLVL.

The V gene is TRBV10-3, the J gene TRBJ2-5, with 9 positions matching TRBD1. The CDR3 has 13 residues. V lost 6 bases, J lost 2 bases, and 1 base stayed unmatched. The germline CDR1 and CDR2 sequences are ENHRY and SYGVKD. The CDR3 bases are TGTGCCATCAGGGGACAGGGTCAAGAGACCCAGTACTTC. Protein product: CAIRGQGQETQYF.

This chain uses TRBV28 with TRBJ1-1; the D gene is possibly TRBD1 (5 bases). Germline V lookup: CDR1 MDHEN, CDR2 SYDVKM. The CDR3 spans 10 residues. V was trimmed by 8 bases and J by 6 bases, leaving 7 bases between them. The CDR3 DNA sequence: TGTGCCAGCCGGGACGCTGAAGCTTTCTTT. This gives the protein CASRDAEAFF.

This chain links TRBV14 with TRBJ2-5, with D unclear. Germline V gene lookup returns CDR1 SGHDN and CDR2 FVKESK. The CDR3 spans 14 residues. Trimming took off 6 bases at V and 5 bases at J, with 16 bases between the two ends. The CDR3 DNA reads as TGTGCCAGCAGAGGTATCCAGCGTGGGGAGACCCAGTACTTC. Translated, it gives CASRGIQRGETQYF.

The rearrangement links TRBV27 to TRBJ1-2, with TRBD1 matching 7 bases. V was clipped by 5 bases and J by 8 bases; unmatched bases: 14. The CDR3 runs 15 residues. The V gene's germline CDR1 is MNHEY and CDR2 SMNVEV (reference sequence). This CDR3 is CASSPNLGGARGYTF. CDR3 bases: TGTGCCAGCAGTCCTAACTTAGGGGGCGCGAGGGGCTACACCTTC.

There are a few counts of this clone. The chain carries TRBV2 and TRBJ1-5, with TRBD1 matching over 8 bases. V trimming: 7 bases; J trimming: 7 bases; junction bases outside the gene matches: 9. The CDR3 extends over 14 amino acids. Germline CDR1 is SNHLY and CDR2 is FYNNEI. The CDR3 DNA reads TGTGCCAGCACATTGGACAGGGTGGGCCAGCCCCAGCATTTT. Protein product: CASTLDRVGQPQHF.

The V gene is TRBV6-7, the J gene TRBJ1-5, with no clear D. TRBV6-7 is noted as an ORF with a role that remains uncertain. Trimming removed 8 bases from V and 0 bases from J, with 23 bases in between. The CDR3 covers 18 residues. The DNA for the CDR3 is TGTGCCAGCTTACCTAGGGAAATCCAGCCGAATAGCAATCAGCCCCAGCATTTT. It translates to CASLPREIQPNSNQPQHF.

The gene calls are TRBV7-6 and TRBJ2-5; TRBD2 aligns across 11 bases. The CDR3 has 15 residues. The V gene's germline CDR1 is SGHVS and CDR2 FNYEAQ. Germline trimming cut 6 bases from V and 5 bases from J; bases unmatched to any gene: 8. The CDR3 reads CASRPLAGGSETQYF. In DNA form, the CDR3 reads TGTGCCAGCAGACCCCTAGCGGGGGGTTCGGAGACCCAGTACTTC.

The V and J genes are TRBV2 and TRBJ1-2, with D possibly matching TRBD1 (5 bases). Germline loops: CDR1 SNHLY, CDR2 FYNNEI. V gave up 6 bases and J gave up 3 bases, with 11 bases separating them. CDR3 length: 13 residues. CDR3: CASSDDSDYGYTF. The CDR3 DNA is TGTGCCAGCAGCGATGACAGCGACTATGGCTACACCTTC.

This sequence joins TRBV6-5 and TRBJ1-5; D possibly corresponds to TRBD1 (6 bases). V lost 7 bases and J 0 bases, leaving 10 bases between the germline ends. CDR1 and CDR2 from the germline V gene are MNHEY and SVGAGI. CDR3 size: 14 residues. The CDR3 DNA reads TGTGCCAGCACCGAGGGGGGTAGCAATCAGCCCCAGCATTTT. This translates into CASTEGGSNQPQHF.